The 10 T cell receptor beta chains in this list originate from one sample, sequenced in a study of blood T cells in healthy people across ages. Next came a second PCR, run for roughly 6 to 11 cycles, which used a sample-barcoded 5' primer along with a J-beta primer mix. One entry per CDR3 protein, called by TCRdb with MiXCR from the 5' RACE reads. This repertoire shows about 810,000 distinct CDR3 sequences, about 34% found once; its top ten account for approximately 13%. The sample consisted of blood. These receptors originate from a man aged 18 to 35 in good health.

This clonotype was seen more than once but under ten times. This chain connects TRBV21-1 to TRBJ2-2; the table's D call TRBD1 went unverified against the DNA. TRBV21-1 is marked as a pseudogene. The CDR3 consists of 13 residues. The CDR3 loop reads CASRQGETGELFF. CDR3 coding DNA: TGTGCCAGCAGGCAGGGTGAGACCGGGGAGCTGTTTTTT.

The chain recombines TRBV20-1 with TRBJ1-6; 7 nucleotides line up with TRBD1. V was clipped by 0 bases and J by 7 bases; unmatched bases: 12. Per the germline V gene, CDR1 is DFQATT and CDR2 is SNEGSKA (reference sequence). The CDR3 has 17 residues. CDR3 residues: CSARDRAPTGTNSPLHF. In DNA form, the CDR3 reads TGCAGTGCTAGAGATAGGGCCCCGACAGGGACGAATTCACCCCTCCACTTT.

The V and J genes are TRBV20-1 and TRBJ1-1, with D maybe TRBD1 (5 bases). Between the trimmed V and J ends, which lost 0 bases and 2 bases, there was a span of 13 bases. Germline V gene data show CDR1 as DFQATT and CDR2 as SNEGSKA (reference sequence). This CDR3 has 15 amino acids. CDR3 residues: CSARDSGGGNTEAFF. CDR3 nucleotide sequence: TGCAGTGCTAGAGATTCGGGGGGGGGAAACACTGAAGCTTTCTTT.

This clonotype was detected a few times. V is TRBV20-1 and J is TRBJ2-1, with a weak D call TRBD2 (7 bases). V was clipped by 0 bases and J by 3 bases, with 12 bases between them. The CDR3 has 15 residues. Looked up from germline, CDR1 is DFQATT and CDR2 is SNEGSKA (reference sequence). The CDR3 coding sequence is TGCAGTGCTAGAGAACGGGGGGCCTACTACAATGAGCAGTTCTTC. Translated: CSARERGAYYNEQFF.

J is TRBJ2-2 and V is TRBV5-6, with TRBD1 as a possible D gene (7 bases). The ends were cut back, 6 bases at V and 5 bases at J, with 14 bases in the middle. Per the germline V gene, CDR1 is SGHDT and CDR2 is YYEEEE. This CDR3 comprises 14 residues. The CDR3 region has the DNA TGTGCCAGCAAGGAACAGGGGAGGACCGGGGAGCTGTTTTTT. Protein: CASKEQGRTGELFF. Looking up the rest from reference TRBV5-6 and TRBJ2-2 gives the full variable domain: DAGVTQSPTHLIKTRGQQVTLRCSPKSGHDTVSWYQQALGQGPQFIFQYYEEEERQRGNFPDRFSGHQFPNYSSELNVNALLLGDSALYLCASKEQGRTGELFFGEGSRLTVL.

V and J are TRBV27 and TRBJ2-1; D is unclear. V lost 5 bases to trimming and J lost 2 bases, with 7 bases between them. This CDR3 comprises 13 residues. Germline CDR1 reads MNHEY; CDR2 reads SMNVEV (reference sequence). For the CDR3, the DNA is TGTGCCAGCAGTCCCAACCCCTACAATGAGCAGTTCTTC. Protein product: CASSPNPYNEQFF.

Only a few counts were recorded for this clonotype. The CDR3 here is CASSGGKGYEQYF. The CDR3 region has the DNA TGTGCCAGCAGCGGGGGCAAGGGTTACGAGCAGTACTTC. This chain links TRBV16 with TRBJ2-7, with D perhaps matching TRBD1 (6 bases). V lost 5 bases, J lost 4 bases, and 12 bases lay in between. CDR1 and CDR2 from the germline V gene are KGHSY and FQNENV. The CDR3 extends over 13 amino acids. The whole variable domain, remainder taken from reference TRBV16 and TRBJ2-7, is GEEVAQTPKHLVRGEGQKAKLYCAPIKGHSYVFWYQQVLKNEFKFLISFQNENVFDETGMPKERFSAKCLPNSPCSLEIQATKLEDSAVYFCASSGGKGYEQYFGPGTRLTVT.

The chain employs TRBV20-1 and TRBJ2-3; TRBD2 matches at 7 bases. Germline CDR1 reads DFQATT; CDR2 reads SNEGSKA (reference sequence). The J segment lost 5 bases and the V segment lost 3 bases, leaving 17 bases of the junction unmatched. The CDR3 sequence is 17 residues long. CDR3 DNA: TGCAGTGCTAGGGACCTTAGCGGGTCTTCCGGGAAAGATACGCAGTATTTT. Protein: CSARDLSGSSGKDTQYF.

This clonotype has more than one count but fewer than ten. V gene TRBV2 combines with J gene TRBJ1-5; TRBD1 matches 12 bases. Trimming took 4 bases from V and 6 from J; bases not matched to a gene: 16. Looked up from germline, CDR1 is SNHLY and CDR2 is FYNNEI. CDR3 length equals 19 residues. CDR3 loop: CASSGTGTGGAVGGQPQHF. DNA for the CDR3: TGTGCCAGCAGTGGGACCGGGACAGGGGGCGCGGTTGGTGGTCAGCCCCAGCATTTT.

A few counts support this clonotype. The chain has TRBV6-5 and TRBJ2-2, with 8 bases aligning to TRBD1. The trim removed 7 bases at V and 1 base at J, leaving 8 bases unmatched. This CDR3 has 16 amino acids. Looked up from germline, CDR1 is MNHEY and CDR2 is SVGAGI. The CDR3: CASKLRGPLNTGELFF. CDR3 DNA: TGTGCCAGCAAGCTCAGGGGGCCTCTGAACACCGGGGAGCTGTTTTTT.